One and the same sample provided the 30 T cell receptor beta chains below, sequenced in a study of T cells in Graves' hyperthyroidism and ophthalmopathy (dated by TCRdb to 2018 to 2020). Library generation was performed with multiplex PCR. The instrument was an Illumina HiSeq 2000. The TCR beta CDR3 regions were amplified from the RNA transcripts. A first-round RT-PCR of the TCR CDR3 used the HTBI primer set with the Qiagen OneStep RT-PCR kit. TCRdb reworked the public reads: Q25 trimming with fastp, MiXCR clone assembly, productive beta chains retained. CDR3 protein duplicates are merged, each entry listing the most common genes and DNA. This sample has 750,000 to 950,000 distinct CDR3 sequences in its table, and 38% of those were observed once. Approximately 8.7% of the sample rests with the top ten. Sequencing was done on a sample of blood. These receptors were taken from a man between 18 and 29 years old with Graves' hyperthyroidism.

This clonotype was detected once. This chain uses TRBV9 with TRBJ2-5; TRBD2 matches at 9 bases. The germline CDR1 and CDR2 sequences are SGDLS and YYNGEE. CDR3 length: 15 amino acids. The J segment lost 2 bases and the V segment lost 4 bases, leaving 6 bases of the junction unmatched. The DNA for the CDR3 is TGTGCCAGCAGCTTCCCTCTAGCGGGGCAAGAGACCCAGTACTTC. It yields the protein CASSFPLAGQETQYF.

This clonotype was picked up a small number of times. The chain joins TRBV20-1 to TRBJ2-7; 7 positions agree with TRBD1. Per germline, CDR1 DFQATT and CDR2 SNEGSKA (reference sequence). The CDR3 sequence is 14 residues long. Trimming at V came to 0 bases and at J to 6 bases, leaving 8 bases not matched to a gene. CDR3: CSARDSGTAGEQYF. The CDR3 nucleotides read TGCAGTGCTAGAGATTCAGGGACAGCCGGCGAGCAGTACTTC.

The DNA of the CDR3 is TGTGCCAGCAGTGAGATTACAGGGCTTTCGAACACCGGGGAGCTGTTTTTT. This translates into CASSEITGLSNTGELFF. The chain combines TRBV5-6 with TRBJ2-2; weak D call: TRBD1 (6 bases). CDR1 is SGHDT and CDR2 is YYEEEE in the germline V gene. V lost 5 bases to trimming and J lost 0 bases, with 17 bases between them. This CDR3 is 17 amino acids long.

The gene calls are TRBV6-6 and TRBJ2-7, with 10 positions matching TRBD2. The trim removed 6 bases at V and 5 bases at J, leaving 4 bases unmatched. The CDR3 covers 13 residues. Germline-derived CDR1 and CDR2 are MNHNY and SVGAGI (reference sequence). DNA of the CDR3: TGTGCCAGCAGATTAGGACTAGCGGACGAGCAGTACTTC. Translating gives CASRLGLADEQYF.

This clonotype has a single count. Just one base apart from a much larger clone, this may be a read error. The gene calls are TRBV29-1 and TRBJ2-7; no clear D. This CDR3 has 12 residues. V was clipped by 6 bases and J by 2 bases, with 11 bases between them. The V gene's germline CDR1 is SQVTM and CDR2 ANQGSEA. CDR3 sequence reads: CSVTTATYEQYF. The CDR3 nucleotides are TGCAGCGTGACGACCGCTACCTACGAGCAGTACTTC.

This clonotype was seen only a few times. The CDR3 loop reads CSARPGDRGGNQPQHF. CDR3 nucleotides: TGCAGTGCTAGACCGGGGGACAGGGGAGGAAATCAGCCCCAGCATTTT. This rearrangement joins TRBV20-1 to TRBJ1-5; 10 nucleotides agree with TRBD1. The CDR3 loop spans 16 amino acids. V lost 2 bases to trimming and J lost 4 bases; unmatched junction nucleotides: 8. In germline, CDR1 is DFQATT, CDR2 SNEGSKA (reference sequence).

This clonotype was observed a few times. The chain carries TRBV6-1 and TRBJ2-5, with D perhaps matching TRBD2 (5 bases). The CDR3 loop spans 15 amino acids. CDR1 is MNHNS, CDR2 SASEGT, per germline. Trimming took off 5 bases at V and 2 bases at J, with 15 bases between the two ends. The CDR3 coding sequence is TGTGCCAGCAGTTTTTTTCGGACGGGGCAAGAGACCCAGTACTTC. This translates into CASSFFRTGQETQYF.

About this clonotype itself: The CDR3 does not close with the conserved phenylalanine or tryptophan, likely indicating a read error. The limits of the CDR3 on the DNA are not certain, so only TCRdb's listed CDR3 is given. The chain combines TRBV2 with TRBJ2-3; TRBD1, the table's D call, was not compared with the DNA. CDR1 and CDR2 from the germline V gene are SNHLY and FYNNEI. The CDR3 comprises 15 residues, both ends counted. The CDR3 loop is CASSETGSSTDTQMS.

This clonotype was seen many times. The V and J genes are TRBV15 and TRBJ1-6; D remains unclear. V dropped 0 bases and J dropped 6 bases, with 6 bases sitting between them. Germline values: CDR1 LNHNV, CDR2 YYDKDF (reference sequence). The CDR3 totals 14 residues. CDR3 protein: CATSRDYSNSPLHF. CDR3 nucleotides: TGTGCCACCAGCAGAGATTACAGTAATTCACCCCTCCACTTT.

Of note for this clonotype: Possible read error: a much larger clone is one base away. The chain is built from TRBV7-2 and TRBJ2-7, with TRBD2 identical over 9 bases. CDR1 and CDR2 (germline): SGHTA, FQGNSA. V lost 5 bases to trimming and J lost 8 bases; unmatched junction nucleotides: 13. This CDR3 spans 15 amino acids. The CDR3 region has the DNA TGTGCCAGCAGCCCACCTCGAGCGGGAGGTATGAAGCAGTACTTC. Its protein product is CASSPPRAGGMKQYF.

Comments on this clonotype: Just one base apart from a much larger clone, this may be a read error. This CDR3 fails to terminate in the conserved phenylalanine or tryptophan, so it likely reflects a read error. This sequence joins TRBV7-6 and TRBJ1-1; D may be TRBD1 (6 bases). V was cut by 1 base and J by 3 bases, with 12 bases left in between. Germline V lookup: CDR1 SGHVS, CDR2 FNYEAQ. The CDR3 covers 15 residues. The CDR3 DNA is TGTGCCAGCAGCTTAGGAATTGCAGGGGACACTGAAGCTTTCCTT. This codes for CASSLGIAGDTEAFL.

This chain links TRBV15 with TRBJ2-3, with D uncertain. Deletions cut 0 bases from V and 4 bases from J, with 14 bases between. Germline CDR1 and CDR2: LNHNV and YYDKDF (reference sequence). The CDR3 sequence is 16 residues long. The CDR3 loop is CATSRDVERRPDTQYF. CDR3 in DNA: TGTGCCACCAGCAGAGATGTGGAGAGAAGGCCAGATACGCAGTATTTT.

The genes are TRBV12-3 or TRBV12-4 and TRBJ2-7; TRBD2 matches 7 bases. V gave up 1 base and J gave up 10 bases; unmatched junction bases: 7. There are 13 residues in the CDR3. The CDR3 spells CASSLGTSNRQYF. The CDR3, as DNA: TGTGCCAGCAGTTTAGGGACTAGTAACAGACAGTACTTC.

This clonotype came up many times. This chain uses TRBV9 with TRBJ2-7; 8 bases align to TRBD2. V shed 0 bases, J shed 0 bases, and the junction held 2 bases outside the gene matches. The CDR3 runs to 15 residues. CDR1 and CDR2 (germline): SGDLS, YYNGEE. The CDR3 loop reads CASSVGSGGSYEQYF. As DNA, the CDR3 is TGTGCCAGCAGCGTAGGGAGCGGGGGCTCCTACGAGCAGTACTTC.

At least ten counts were recorded for this clonotype. The chain combines TRBV9 with TRBJ1-1; D is unresolved. CDR1 SGDLS and CDR2 YYNGEE come from the germline V gene. The V gene lost 0 bases and the J gene lost 4 bases, with 7 bases spanning the gap. This CDR3 has 13 residues. The chain's CDR3 is CASSVDGGTEAFF. The CDR3 bases are TGTGCCAGCAGCGTAGACGGTGGCACTGAAGCTTTCTTT.

There are many counts of this clonotype. The chain combines TRBV5-1 with TRBJ1-5; TRBD1 might be the D (5 bases). The germline CDR1 and CDR2 sequences are SGHRS and YFSETQ. V gave up 1 base and J gave up 2 bases, with 10 bases separating them. The CDR3 contains 15 residues. The CDR3 spells CASSLYGDGNQPQHF. The CDR3 DNA sequence: TGCGCCAGCAGCTTGTATGGGGACGGCAATCAGCCCCAGCATTTT. Variable domain in full (rest from reference TRBV5-1 and TRBJ1-5): KAGVTQTPRYLIKTRGQQVTLSCSPISGHRSVSWYQQTPGQGLQFLFEYFSETQRNKGNFPGRFSGRQFSNSRSEMNVSTLELGDSALYLCASSLYGDGNQPQHFGDGTRLSIL.

The chain joins TRBV19 to TRBJ1-6; D gene ambiguous. The V gene's germline CDR1 is LNHDA and CDR2 SQIVND (reference sequence). Trimming removed 3 bases at V and 10 bases at J, with 10 bases between. The CDR3 covers 13 residues. The CDR3 DNA sequence: TGTGCCAGTAGTATCGGGAAACAATCACCCCTCCACTTT. Protein sequence: CASSIGKQSPLHF.

Ten or more counts support this clonotype. The rearrangement links TRBV25-1 to TRBJ1-5; perhaps TRBD1 as D (5 bases). V lost 8 bases to trimming and J lost 2 bases, with 13 bases between them. The CDR3 covers 14 residues. Germline V gene lookup returns CDR1 MGHDK and CDR2 SYGVNS. The CDR3 reads CASQPQGGNQPQHF. CDR3 sequence (DNA): TGTGCCAGCCAACCCCAGGGTGGCAATCAGCCCCAGCATTTT.

This clonotype was recorded at least ten times. The gene calls are TRBV15 and TRBJ2-7, with D perhaps matching TRBD1 (5 bases). Trimming cost V 0 bases and J 1 base, with 13 bases left between them. Germline CDR1 reads LNHNV; CDR2 reads YYDKDF (reference sequence). This CDR3 spans 16 amino acids. The DNA for the CDR3 is TGTGCCACCAGCAGAGATCGGCAGGGCCAGTCCTACGAGCAGTACTTC. This sequence encodes CATSRDRQGQSYEQYF.

The chain links TRBV5-1 to TRBJ2-2, with D uncertain. V was cut by 4 bases and J by 2 bases, with 15 bases left in between. There are 16 residues in the CDR3. Germline lookup yields CDR1 SGHRS and CDR2 YFSETQ. CDR3 sequence (DNA): TGCGCCAGCAGCCCCCGGACCTCGATTAACACCGGGGAGCTGTTTTTT. As protein: CASSPRTSINTGELFF.

The gene calls are TRBV9 and TRBJ2-1, with D perhaps given as TRBD1 or TRBD2 (6 bases each). Germline CDR1 and CDR2: SGDLS and YYNGEE. V shed 1 base and J shed 8 bases, with 7 bases lying between them. The CDR3 is made up of 12 amino acids. CDR3: CASSVRGDEQFF. Written as DNA, the CDR3 is TGTGCCAGCAGCGTAAGGGGGGATGAGCAGTTCTTC.

V is TRBV5-4 and J is TRBJ1-5, with D unresolved. The CDR3 consists of 12 residues. Germline loops: CDR1 SGHNT, CDR2 YYREEE (reference sequence). Trimming removed 0 bases at V and 14 bases at J, with 12 bases between. As DNA, the CDR3 is TGTGCCAGCAGCTTGGACCGCTCCCCGGAGCATTTT. This sequence encodes CASSLDRSPEHF.

On this clonotype itself: Because the CDR3 is missing its conserved closing phenylalanine or tryptophan, this is likely a read error. The V call is TRBV20-1, the J call TRBJ2-7; 7 nucleotides align to TRBD1. The germline V gene encodes CDR1 DFQATT and CDR2 SNEGSKA (reference sequence). The CDR3 has 11 residues. Here the CDR3 reads CSGDSLYEQYL. CDR3 bases: TGCAGCGGGGACAGCCTCTACGAGCAGTACCTC.

This clonotype was picked up many times. V and J are TRBV10-1 and TRBJ1-2; D is unresolved. This CDR3 comprises 14 residues. CDR1 and CDR2 from the germline V gene are WNHNN and SYGVQD (reference sequence). V gave up 8 bases and J gave up 0 bases, with 13 bases separating them. CDR3 nucleotides: TGCGCCAGCTCCCCGGCCGGGTCTAACTATGGCTACACCTTC. This gives the protein CASSPAGSNYGYTF.

V and J are TRBV2 and TRBJ2-5; 9 bases map to TRBD1. CDR3 size: 17 residues. With V trimmed by 7 bases and J by 6 bases, 18 bases remained unmatched. Per germline, CDR1 SNHLY and CDR2 FYNNEI. The CDR3 region is CASMGTGTPSFGQTQYF. DNA for the CDR3: TGTGCCAGCATGGGGACAGGGACCCCGTCATTTGGTCAGACCCAGTACTTC.

V and J are TRBV6-5 and TRBJ1-2; 7 bases map to TRBD1. Trimming cost V 5 bases and J 6 bases; bases outside gene matches: 6. CDR1 MNHEY and CDR2 SVGAGI come from the germline V gene. This CDR3 contains 13 residues. CDR3 sequence: CASSLTGENGYTF. The DNA for the CDR3 is TGTGCCAGCAGTCTCACAGGGGAGAATGGCTACACCTTC.

This clonotype was observed many times. The rearrangement uses TRBV2 and TRBJ1-2; D is unclear. From germline, CDR1 is SNHLY and CDR2 FYNNEI. The CDR3 spans 14 residues. Trimming took off 6 bases at V and 5 bases at J, with 16 bases between the two ends. The CDR3 DNA sequence: TGTGCCAGCAGCGCATCAGGAGAACTGTATGGCTACACCTTC. It encodes CASSASGELYGYTF.

The V and J genes are TRBV20-1 and TRBJ2-5, with 7 bases identical to TRBD2. The ends lost 4 bases at V and 5 bases at J; junction bases unmatched: 10. This CDR3 spans 14 amino acids. The germline V gene encodes CDR1 DFQATT and CDR2 SNEGSKA (reference sequence). The CDR3 nucleotides are TGCAGTGCTACACCTCATAGCGGGTGGGAGACCCAGTACTTC. Translating gives CSATPHSGWETQYF.

This rearrangement joins TRBV11-3 to TRBJ2-2; 9 bases are a match to TRBD1. The trim removed 8 bases at V and 6 bases at J, leaving 7 bases unmatched. The CDR3 consists of 14 residues. Germline V gene lookup returns CDR1 SGHNT and CDR2 YENEEA. DNA for the CDR3: TGTGCCAGCGGTCCGGGACAGGGTTCCGGGGAGCTGTTTTTT. The encoded protein is CASGPGQGSGELFF.

This chain joins TRBV7-8 and TRBJ2-7; possible D gene TRBD1, 5 bases. V was shortened by 1 base and J by 5 bases, with 9 bases between the two germline ends. This CDR3 comprises 13 residues. Germline CDR1 reads SGHVS; CDR2 reads FQNEAQ. The CDR3 DNA is TGTGCCAGCAGCTTAGGGGGCTTTAACGAGCAGTACTTC. Translated: CASSLGGFNEQYF.